A single TCR beta chain is shown here with its context. Its antigen is unknown. The PCR ran on 60 Vbeta and 13 Jbeta primers. Clones were sequenced by immunoSEQ multiplex PCR, and TCRdb holds only the in-frame ones, with some missing. In the table there are approximately 130,000 clones, 70% to 85% of which are singletons. This entry is derived from a study of cytomegalovirus exposure and HLA in healthy donors. About the study: T cells numbering about 200 million yielded some 100 million unique TCR beta sequences in an earlier analysis.

Overall study results and limits: Clonal expansion, a later analysis showed, was greater in HLA-associated TCR beta chains than in equally common others. Presence/absence analysis assumed near-uniform sequencing depth across donors.

Donors were ostensibly healthy at sampling, although undocumented immune exposures were probable. CDR1 SGHTA and CDR2 FQGNSA come from the germline V gene. The junction had 8 bases not matched to a gene; V was cut back by 0 bases and J by 6 bases. CDR3 length equals 17 residues. This chain joins TRBV7-2 and TRBJ2-7, with 13 bases fitting TRBD2. The receptor's source is a man between 45 and 60 years old in good health and CMV-seronegative. Sequenced input: PBMCs. This CDR3 is CASSLAITSGGAREQYF. CDR3 in DNA: TGTGCCAGCAGCTTAGCGATAACTAGCGGGGGGGCTCGCGAGCAGTACTTC.